The next 27 T cell receptor beta chains were all read from a single sample in a study of T cell responses to AZD1222 COVID-19 vaccine. Sequenced by immunoSEQ multiplex PCR; TCRdb stores in-frame clones only, minus some. Here the sample spans about 160,000 clones, around nine tenths being singletons. The sample consisted of peripheral blood, taken 28 days after the second AZD1222 dose. The receptors originated from an adult who received the AZD1222 COVID-19 vaccine.

V usage is TRBV19 and J usage is TRBJ2-5, with 7 bases lining up with TRBD1. V was clipped by 7 bases and J by 2 bases; unmatched bases: 16. There are 17 residues in the CDR3. The V gene's germline CDR1 is LNHDA and CDR2 SQIVND (reference sequence). The CDR3 loop reads CASTSLWDSQSQETQYF. In DNA form, the CDR3 reads TGTGCCAGTACGAGCTTATGGGACAGTCAATCACAAGAGACCCAGTACTTC.

The CDR3 DNA sequence: TGCGCCAGCAGCACCGGGACTAACACAGATACGCAGTATTTT. Its protein is CASSTGTNTDTQYF. This sequence joins TRBV10-2 and TRBJ2-3, with TRBD2 matching 7 bases. There are 14 residues in the CDR3. Germline CDR1 is WSHSY and CDR2 is SAAADI. With V trimmed by 6 bases and J by 2 bases, 5 bases remained unmatched.

The table lists this clone with a few counts. The rearrangement links TRBV5-1 to TRBJ2-2; D is unclear. Per germline, CDR1 SGHRS and CDR2 YFSETQ. This CDR3 contains 16 residues. The V end lost 1 base, the J end lost 11 bases, and 21 bases lay between the germline ends. The CDR3 spells CASSLMTGVHPFELFF. CDR3 in DNA: TGCGCCAGCAGCTTGATGACCGGAGTCCATCCCTTTGAGCTGTTTTTT.

The CDR3 loop reads CATSHPSGSGGNEQFF. Written as DNA, the CDR3 is TGTGCCACCAGTCACCCCAGCGGGAGTGGGGGCAATGAGCAGTTCTTC. The rearrangement joins TRBV15 to TRBJ2-1, with 8 bases aligning to TRBD2. The CDR3 contains 16 residues. The junction had 13 bases not matched to a gene; V was cut back by 6 bases and J by 6 bases. Per germline, CDR1 LNHNV and CDR2 YYDKDF (reference sequence).

The J gene is TRBJ1-1, the V gene TRBV27, with 7 positions matching TRBD1. CDR1 and CDR2 from the germline V gene are MNHEY and SMNVEV (reference sequence). Trimming took 5 bases from V and 4 from J; bases not matched to a gene: 4. The CDR3 consists of 13 residues. The CDR3 spells CASSIDRATEAFF. The CDR3 DNA follows: TGTGCCAGCAGTATCGACAGGGCCACTGAAGCTTTCTTT.

This chain links TRBV3-1 (or the pseudogene TRBV3-2) with TRBJ2-5; D unresolved. CDR1 LGHDT and CDR2 YNNKEL come from the germline V gene (reference sequence). The CDR3 totals 13 residues. The V end was cut by 1 base, the J end by 2 bases, with 5 bases between. The CDR3 nucleotides read TGTGCCAGCAGCCAAGTTCTGCAAGAGACCCAGTACTTC. Encoded protein: CASSQVLQETQYF.

This clone was seen once. The CDR3 loop reads CASSETGTGIQETQYF. The CDR3 region has the DNA TGTGCCAGCAGTGAAACGGGGACAGGGATCCAAGAGACCCAGTACTTC. The rearrangement joins TRBV2 to TRBJ2-5; 9 bases agree with TRBD1. Germline trimming cut 2 bases from V and 1 base from J; bases unmatched to any gene: 5. This CDR3 is built from 16 residues. CDR1 and CDR2 (germline): SNHLY, FYNNEI.

The chain links TRBV11-3 to TRBJ2-2; 14 nucleotides align to TRBD2. This CDR3 comprises 18 residues. V lost 1 base to trimming and J lost 5 bases; unmatched junction nucleotides: 6. Germline CDR1 is SGHNT and CDR2 is YENEEA. CDR3 in amino acids: CASSLGGGLAGGTGELFF. The CDR3 DNA follows: TGTGCCAGCAGCTTAGGGGGAGGACTAGCGGGAGGAACCGGGGAGCTGTTTTTT.

The rearrangement uses TRBV10-1 and TRBJ2-1; a weak D match, TRBD2 (6 bases). V shed 5 bases and J shed 2 bases, with 10 bases lying between them. In germline, CDR1 is WNHNN, CDR2 SYGVQD (reference sequence). This CDR3 contains 14 residues. The CDR3 bases are TGCGCCAGCAGTCCTAGCGTAACCTACAATGAGCAGTTCTTC. Amino acids: CASSPSVTYNEQFF.

The rearrangement links TRBV13 to TRBJ2-3; no clear D gene. Trimming left V 5 bases short and J 4 bases short, with 13 bases between. This CDR3 has 14 amino acids. Germline loops: CDR1 PRHDT, CDR2 FYEKMQ (reference sequence). The CDR3 spells CASSPPEVPDTQYF. The DNA for the CDR3 is TGTGCCAGCAGCCCGCCTGAAGTCCCAGATACGCAGTATTTT.

The chain carries TRBV6-5 and TRBJ1-1, with 8 bases that match TRBD1. V lost 4 bases and J lost 4; bases outside the gene matches: 11. Germline V gene lookup returns CDR1 MNHEY and CDR2 SVGAGI. The CDR3 extends over 16 amino acids. The CDR3 sequence: CASSFMQGARGTEAFF. CDR3 in DNA: TGTGCCAGCAGTTTCATGCAGGGGGCGCGAGGCACTGAAGCTTTCTTT.

This clone was picked up a small number of times. One end of the junction varies from germline; a read error may be responsible. The chain recombines TRBV4-2 with TRBJ1-1, with D possibly TRBD1 on 6 matching bases. CDR1 is LGHNA, CDR2 YNFKEQ, per germline. This CDR3 contains 15 residues. CDR3 coding DNA: TGTGCCAGCAGGCAAGAACCAGGGGAGAGGACTGAAGCTTTCTTT. Translation gives CASRQEPGERTEAFF.

The chain couples TRBV4-2 to TRBJ1-5; tentative D call: TRBD1 (6 bases). This CDR3 contains 15 residues. The germline gives CDR1 LGHNA, CDR2 YNFKEQ. Trimming pared 0 bases from V and 5 bases from J, leaving 11 bases between. CDR3 region: CASSQDTGTHQPQHF. CDR3 sequence (DNA): TGTGCCAGCAGCCAAGATACAGGGACCCATCAGCCCCAGCATTTT.

V usage is TRBV6-2 or TRBV6-3 and J usage is TRBJ2-1, with 13 nucleotides matching TRBD2. V trimming: 2 bases; J trimming: 7 bases; junction bases outside the gene matches: 8. This CDR3 comprises 17 residues. CDR1 is MNHEY and CDR2 is SVGEGT in the germline V gene. Here the CDR3 reads CASSYASGLAGKNEQFF. CDR3 nucleotide sequence: TGTGCCAGCAGTTACGCTTCGGGACTAGCGGGAAAAAATGAGCAGTTCTTC.

This chain connects TRBV9 to TRBJ1-3, with D possibly being TRBD1 (6 bases). The CDR3 spans 15 residues. V lost 2 bases and J 1 base, leaving 10 bases between the germline ends. CDR1 SGDLS and CDR2 YYNGEE come from the germline V gene. CDR3 in DNA: TGTGCCAGCAGCGTTGAGGGGGGTTCTGGAAACACCATATATTTT. It is translated as CASSVEGGSGNTIYF.

The chain couples TRBV2 to TRBJ1-6; no reliable D call. Germline lookup yields CDR1 SNHLY and CDR2 FYNNEI. The CDR3 is 21 amino acids. The germline V and J ends were trimmed by 7 bases and 0 bases, with 28 bases remaining between them. As DNA, the CDR3 is TGTGCCAGCAAACTCCTGATGTCCCCCTCAGAGACGAGCTCCTATAATTCACCCCTCCACTTT. This gives the protein CASKLLMSPSETSSYNSPLHF. The variable domain in full, completed from reference TRBV2 and TRBJ1-6, reads EPEVTQTPSHQVTQMGQEVILRCVPISNHLYFYWYRQILGQKVEFLVSFYNNEISEKSEIFDDQFSVERPDGSNFTLKIRSTKLEDSAMYFCASKLLMSPSETSSYNSPLHFGNGTRLTVT.

The genes are TRBV20-1 and TRBJ2-7, with TRBD2 matching over 7 bases. CDR3 length: 15 residues. CDR1 is DFQATT and CDR2 is SNEGSKA in the germline V gene (reference sequence). V was clipped by 3 bases and J by 2 bases; unmatched bases: 10. CDR3 amino acids: CSASMASGQPYEQYF. The CDR3 coding sequence is TGCAGTGCTAGTATGGCTAGCGGACAACCCTACGAGCAGTACTTC.

The chain combines TRBV19 with TRBJ1-5; unclear D gene. This CDR3 spans 15 amino acids. CDR1 and CDR2 from the germline V gene are LNHDA and SQIVND (reference sequence). The V gene lost 5 bases and the J gene lost 1 base, with 12 bases spanning the gap. CDR3 bases: TGTGCCAGTAGTCCCGGGGTGGGGAGCAATCAGCCCCAGCATTTT. Its protein product is CASSPGVGSNQPQHF.

The chain uses TRBV6-2 or TRBV6-3 and TRBJ1-2; 7 bases are a match to TRBD1. The trim removed 1 base at V and 4 bases at J, leaving 3 bases unmatched. Germline V gene lookup returns CDR1 MNHEY and CDR2 SVGEGT. The length of the CDR3 is 14 residues. In DNA, the CDR3 is TGTGCCAGCAGTTACTTTACAGGGGCCTATGGCTACACCTTC. This encodes CASSYFTGAYGYTF.

The rearrangement uses TRBV4-1 and TRBJ2-7, with D unresolved. Germline-derived CDR1 and CDR2 are MGHRA and YSYEKL. V was clipped by 5 bases and J by 5 bases, with 13 bases between them. The CDR3 runs to 13 residues. CDR3 DNA sequence: TGCGCCAGCAGCTCACTGCCTGCTGACGAGCAGTACTTC. As protein: CASSSLPADEQYF.

J is TRBJ1-1 and V is TRBV12-5; no reliable D call. The CDR3 is 12 residues long. Per germline, CDR1 LGHNT and CDR2 FRNRAP. V was shortened by 11 bases and J by 6 bases, with 16 bases between the two germline ends. This CDR3 reads CASAQGLSEAFF. The CDR3 nucleotides read TGTGCTTCCGCCCAAGGACTTTCTGAAGCTTTCTTT.

The V call is TRBV4-1, the J call TRBJ1-4, with 7 bases aligning to TRBD1. CDR3 length: 18 amino acids. V lost 1 base and J lost 7; bases outside the gene matches: 15. Germline-derived CDR1 and CDR2 are MGHRA and YSYEKL. DNA for the CDR3: TGCGCCAGCAGCCAAGCCCCCGACAGACAGGGATCGGGTGAAAAACTGTTTTTT. As protein: CASSQAPDRQGSGEKLFF.

This chain's CDR3 is CASSLNVRDGGQPQHF. In DNA form, the CDR3 reads TGTGCCAGCAGTTTAAACGTCAGGGATGGCGGTCAGCCCCAGCATTTT. V gene TRBV27 combines with J gene TRBJ1-5; perhaps TRBD1 as D (5 bases). The CDR3 runs 16 residues. Germline CDR1 and CDR2: MNHEY and SMNVEV (reference sequence). V lost 2 bases, J lost 6 bases, and 17 bases lay in between.

The genes are TRBV7-9 and TRBJ1-1; D remains unclear. Trimming took off 7 bases at V and 5 bases at J, with 14 bases between the two ends. The CDR3 spans 13 residues. Germline lookup yields CDR1 SEHNR and CDR2 FQNEAQ (reference sequence). The CDR3 is CASTRARDTEAFF. The CDR3 DNA reads TGTGCCAGCACCCGGGCGCGGGATACTGAAGCTTTCTTT.

V and J are TRBV19 and TRBJ2-7, with TRBD1 matching 9 bases. Germline CDR1 LNHDA, CDR2 SQIVND (reference sequence). This CDR3 comprises 14 residues. With V trimmed by 6 bases and J by 4 bases, 7 bases remained unmatched. The CDR3 nucleotides are TGTGCCAGTAGGACGGGACAGGGAACGTACGAGCAGTACTTC. This encodes CASRTGQGTYEQYF.

V and J are TRBV29-1 and TRBJ1-1; D gene uncertain. The ends were cut back, 5 bases at V and 3 bases at J, with 10 bases in the middle. Per the germline V gene, CDR1 is SQVTM and CDR2 is ANQGSEA. This CDR3 has 12 residues. Here the CDR3 DNA reads TGCAGCGTTCTAACAGCCTACACTGAAGCTTTCTTT. This codes for CSVLTAYTEAFF.

This rearrangement joins TRBV29-1 to TRBJ2-7, with 13 bases fitting TRBD2. V was pared by 0 bases and J by 4 bases, with 6 bases of the junction left unmatched. The CDR3 is 16 residues long. Germline loops: CDR1 SQVTM, CDR2 ANQGSEA. The CDR3 reads CSVEDLLAGGSYEQYF. DNA for the CDR3: TGCAGCGTTGAAGACCTACTAGCGGGAGGGAGTTACGAGCAGTACTTC.